What follows is one T cell receptor beta chain and its context. Its specificity is not known. CDR3 size: 13 residues. Germline V CDR1 and CDR2: SEHNR, FQNEAQ (reference sequence). This sample stems from a study of cytomegalovirus exposure and HLA in healthy donors. Method: immunoSEQ multiplex PCR; TCRdb's copy keeps in-frame clones and lacks some. The sample lists around 230,000 clones; around 86% were seen once. Points from the study as a whole: For most TCR sequences rarity was the rule, although some public TCRs occurred in many donors.

The TCR was taken from a woman between 25 and 40 years old in good health and CMV-seropositive. Sequencing was carried out using PBMCs. This rearrangement joins TRBV7-9 to TRBJ2-7, with a tentative D call TRBD2 (5 bases). The CDR3 DNA sequence: TGTGCGACAACCGGGGAGAGCTCCTACGAGCAGTACTTC. Its translation: CATTGESSYEQYF.